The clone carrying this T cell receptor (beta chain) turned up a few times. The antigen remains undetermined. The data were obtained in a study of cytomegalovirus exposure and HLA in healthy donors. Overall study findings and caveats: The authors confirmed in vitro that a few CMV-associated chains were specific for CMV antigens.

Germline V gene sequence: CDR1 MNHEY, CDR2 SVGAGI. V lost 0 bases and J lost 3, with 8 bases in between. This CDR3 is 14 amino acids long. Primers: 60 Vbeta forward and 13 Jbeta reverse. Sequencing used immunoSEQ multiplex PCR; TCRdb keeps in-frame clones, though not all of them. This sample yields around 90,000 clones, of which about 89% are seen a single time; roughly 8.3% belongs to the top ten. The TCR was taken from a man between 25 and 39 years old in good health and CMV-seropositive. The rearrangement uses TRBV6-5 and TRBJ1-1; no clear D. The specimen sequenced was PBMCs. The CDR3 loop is CASSYSISDTEAFF. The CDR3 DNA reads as TGTGCCAGCAGTTACTCGATTTCGGACACTGAAGCTTTCTTT.